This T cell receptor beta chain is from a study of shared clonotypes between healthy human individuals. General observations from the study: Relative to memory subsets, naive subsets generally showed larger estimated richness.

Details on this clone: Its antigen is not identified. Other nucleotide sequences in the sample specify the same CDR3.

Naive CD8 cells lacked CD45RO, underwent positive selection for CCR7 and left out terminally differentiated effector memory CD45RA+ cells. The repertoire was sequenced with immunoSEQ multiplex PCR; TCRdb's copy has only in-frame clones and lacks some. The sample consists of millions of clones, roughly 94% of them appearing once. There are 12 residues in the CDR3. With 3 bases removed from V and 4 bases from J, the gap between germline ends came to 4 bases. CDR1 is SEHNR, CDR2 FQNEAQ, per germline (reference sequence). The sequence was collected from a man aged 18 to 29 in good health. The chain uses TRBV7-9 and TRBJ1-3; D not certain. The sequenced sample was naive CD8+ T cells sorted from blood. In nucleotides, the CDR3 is TGTGCCAGCAGCTTCGAAGGAAACACCATATATTTT. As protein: CASSFEGNTIYF.